The 21 T cell receptor beta chains below come from one sample, sequenced in a study of vaccination and CD4 T cells after COVID-19. Sequencing of DNA taken from cultured CD4+ T cells relied on the Oncomine TCR Beta short-read assay. In TCRdb, the PCR reads were re-called with MiXCR into one record per CDR3 protein. The table records around 20,000 distinct CDR3 sequences, about 45% of them present only once. Treatment reported: roughly nine-day PBMC culture with coronavirus spike peptide pools or control peptides (ViraFEST assay). Their specific antigens are unknown. The material sequenced was CD4+ T cells from blood, cultured in vitro. The receptor source for this set is a human donor who had recovered from COVID-19.

The gene calls are TRBV20-1 and TRBJ1-1; D remains unclear. V lost 6 bases to trimming and J lost 6 bases, with 14 bases between them. CDR1 is DFQATT, CDR2 SNEGSKA, per germline (reference sequence). This CDR3 comprises 12 residues. The CDR3 bases are TGCAGTGCCCGAACTACACGGGCTGAAGCTTTCTTT. It encodes CSARTTRAEAFF.

This chain links TRBV5-6 with TRBJ2-7, with D possibly matching TRBD1 (6 bases). The CDR3 covers 14 residues. Trimming left V 5 bases short and J 7 bases short, with 19 bases between. CDR1 SGHDT and CDR2 YYEEEE come from the germline V gene. As DNA, the CDR3 is TGTGCCAGCAGATTTTCCCCAGGGGTAGGTGAGCAGTACTTC. Amino acid sequence: CASRFSPGVGEQYF.

The J gene is TRBJ2-5, the V gene TRBV5-3; TRBD1 aligns across 7 bases. TRBV5-3 is assigned to the ORF class and has an uncertain function. The CDR3 loop spans 16 amino acids. Trimming cost V 4 bases and J 5 bases; bases outside gene matches: 14. In DNA form, the CDR3 reads TGTGCCAGAAGCCACGTGAACAGGGGCGCAGGGGAGACCCAGTACTTC. It translates to CARSHVNRGAGETQYF.

This clonotype has a handful of counts. This sequence joins TRBV27 and TRBJ1-3, with TRBD1 matching over 7 bases. V gave up 8 bases and J gave up 11 bases; unmatched junction bases: 9. The CDR3 length is 12 residues. Germline-derived CDR1 and CDR2 are MNHEY and SMNVEV (reference sequence). As DNA, the CDR3 is TGTGCCAGCGGGTTCCTTGGACAGGCCATATATTTT. It yields the protein CASGFLGQAIYF.

The rearrangement uses TRBV6-5 and TRBJ2-7; weak D call: TRBD1 (6 bases). This CDR3 spans 16 amino acids. Per germline, CDR1 MNHEY and CDR2 SVGAGI. Trimming shortened V by 4 bases and J by 1 base, and 17 bases separated the two germline ends. The chain's CDR3 is CASSSGDRSLSYEQYF. The CDR3, as DNA: TGTGCCAGCAGTTCAGGTGACAGGAGCTTATCCTACGAGCAGTACTTC.

In this sample, this clonotype turned up once. V and J are TRBV6-4 and TRBJ2-7; weak D call: TRBD1 (6 bases). The CDR3 covers 13 residues. In germline, CDR1 is MRHNA, CDR2 SNTAGT. Between the trimmed V and J ends, which lost 3 bases and 2 bases, there was a span of 8 bases. In nucleotides, the CDR3 is TGTGCCAGCAGTGAGGGGGACACCTACGAGCAGTACTTC. The encoded protein is CASSEGDTYEQYF.

The rearrangement uses TRBV18 and TRBJ1-1; possibly TRBD1 for D (5 bases). The germline CDR1 and CDR2 sequences are KGHSH and LQKENI. The CDR3 sequence is 16 residues long. V was pared by 1 base and J by 0 bases, with 12 bases between. CDR3 bases: TGTGCCAGCTCACCACTCTTAAGGGGAATGAACACTGAAGCTTTCTTT. It specifies CASSPLLRGMNTEAFF.

The chain carries TRBV20-1 and TRBJ2-7, with a weak D call TRBD1 (5 bases). Germline lookup yields CDR1 DFQATT and CDR2 SNEGSKA (reference sequence). This CDR3 comprises 15 residues. With 1 base removed from V and 0 bases from J, the gap between germline ends came to 13 bases. CDR3 bases: TGCAGTGCTAGAGCAGTACAGGCCAGCTCCTACGAGCAGTACTTC. Protein: CSARAVQASSYEQYF.

This clonotype was found a few times. The V call is TRBV5-4, the J call TRBJ1-2; no clear D gene. Germline CDR1 and CDR2: SGHNT and YYREEE (reference sequence). V lost 1 base to trimming and J lost 0 bases, with 10 bases between them. The CDR3 is 15 residues long. The CDR3 nucleotides are TGTGCCAGCAGCTTGCCTACCCTCTCTAACTATGGCTACACCTTC. This encodes CASSLPTLSNYGYTF.

The genes are TRBV6-2 or TRBV6-3 and TRBJ2-1; maybe TRBD2 (5 bases). With 6 bases removed from V and 5 bases from J, the gap between germline ends came to 14 bases. Germline V lookup: CDR1 MNHEY, CDR2 SVGEGT. The length of the CDR3 is 14 residues. The CDR3 protein is CASSPIGSDNEQFF. The CDR3 bases are TGTGCCAGCAGCCCCATTGGTAGCGACAATGAGCAGTTCTTC.

CDR3 DNA: TGTGCCAGCAGTTACTCGGGACAGGCTAATGAAAAACTGTTTTTT. Amino acid sequence: CASSYSGQANEKLFF. This chain links TRBV6-5 with TRBJ1-4; 8 bases map to TRBD1. The CDR3 spans 15 residues. The germline gives CDR1 MNHEY, CDR2 SVGAGI. Trimming removed 0 bases from V and 3 bases from J; junction bases left unmatched: 0.

The chain employs TRBV9 and TRBJ2-7, with D possibly matching TRBD1 (6 bases). CDR3 size: 14 residues. Trimming took 4 bases from V and 0 from J, leaving 11 bases between them. Germline V lookup: CDR1 SGDLS, CDR2 YYNGEE. The CDR3 is CASSFRDNSYEQYF. CDR3 nucleotides: TGTGCCAGCAGCTTCCGGGACAACTCCTACGAGCAGTACTTC.

The chain uses TRBV20-1 and TRBJ2-7; 9 positions agree with TRBD2. The CDR3 sequence is 18 residues long. Trimming cost V 5 bases and J 3 bases; bases outside gene matches: 20. Germline loops: CDR1 DFQATT, CDR2 SNEGSKA (reference sequence). The CDR3 loop is CSADDGWRGGLLDYEQYF. The CDR3 DNA is TGCAGTGCTGATGACGGTTGGCGGGGGGGCCTTTTGGACTACGAGCAGTACTTC.

This clonotype was found a few times. The genes are TRBV2 and TRBJ2-7; 9 bases map to TRBD1. V lost 6 bases to trimming and J lost 3 bases; unmatched junction nucleotides: 6. Germline values: CDR1 SNHLY, CDR2 FYNNEI. This CDR3 has 14 amino acids. The CDR3 reads CASRAGQGGYEQYF. The CDR3 DNA reads as TGTGCCAGCAGGGCGGGACAGGGAGGCTACGAGCAGTACTTC.

The chain is built from TRBV6-1 and TRBJ1-1; D is possibly TRBD1 (6 bases). CDR3 length: 13 amino acids. V lost 5 bases to trimming and J lost 7 bases, with 14 bases between them. Germline-derived CDR1 and CDR2 are MNHNS and SASEGT. The CDR3 spells CASSHRETGEAFF. The CDR3 DNA reads TGTGCCAGCAGTCACAGGGAGACCGGTGAAGCTTTCTTT.

The chain joins TRBV6-1 to TRBJ1-4, with D possibly TRBD1 on 6 matching bases. Deletions cut 5 bases from V and 8 bases from J, with 12 bases between. CDR3 length: 13 amino acids. Germline assignment: CDR1 MNHNS and CDR2 SASEGT. This chain's CDR3 is CASSLRQEEKLFF. For the CDR3, the DNA is TGTGCCAGCAGTCTGCGACAGGAAGAAAAACTGTTTTTT.

This chain joins TRBV5-8 and TRBJ2-7; the D is unclear. Deletions cut 0 bases from V and 0 bases from J, with 13 bases between. The CDR3 runs 16 residues. The germline gives CDR1 SGHTS, CDR2 YDEGEE. CDR3 region: CASSLAKGRLSYEQYF. The CDR3 region has the DNA TGTGCCAGCAGCTTGGCCAAGGGCCGGCTCTCCTACGAGCAGTACTTC.

This clonotype was seen more than once but under ten times. A read error may produce the germline difference seen at one junction end. This chain joins TRBV7-2 and TRBJ2-3; TRBD2 matches 8 bases. This CDR3 has 13 amino acids. Germline V gene data show CDR1 as SGHTA and CDR2 as FQGNSA. The chain's CDR3 is CASNLAGPDTQYF. CDR3 in DNA: TGTGCCAGCAACTTAGCGGGGCCAGATACGCAGTATTTT.

This clonotype was detected only a few times. The chain couples TRBV7-2 to TRBJ2-1, with 9 positions matching TRBD2. Germline CDR1 reads SGHTA; CDR2 reads FQGNSA. V gave up 5 bases and J gave up 6 bases; unmatched junction bases: 2. CDR3 size: 13 residues. The CDR3 here is CASSRGRANEQFF. The CDR3 region has the DNA TGTGCCAGCAGCCGCGGGAGGGCCAATGAGCAGTTCTTC.

The chain recombines TRBV6-1 with TRBJ2-7, with D perhaps matching TRBD2 (6 bases). Deletions cut 6 bases from V and 5 bases from J, with 23 bases between. The germline V gene encodes CDR1 MNHNS and CDR2 SASEGT. The CDR3 totals 16 residues. CDR3: CASRPTLTTSLDEQYF. The CDR3 DNA is TGTGCCAGCAGACCCACCTTGACAACTAGCCTCGACGAGCAGTACTTC.

This clonotype has more than one count but fewer than ten. The chain is built from TRBV28 and TRBJ1-2; 9 bases agree with TRBD1. The CDR3 consists of 13 residues. Trimming removed 6 bases from V and 7 bases from J; junction bases left unmatched: 6. CDR1 is MDHEN, CDR2 SYDVKM, per germline. The CDR3 loop is CASRPTGGSGYTF. The CDR3 nucleotides are TGTGCCAGCAGGCCTACAGGGGGCAGTGGCTACACCTTC.